One sample yielded the 15 T cell receptor beta chains listed below, sequenced in a study of tumor-infiltrating lymphocytes in primary liver carcinoma. With 500 ng total RNA as template and a constant-region primer, TCR beta cDNA was made. Three nested multiplex PCR rounds of slightly modified ARM-PCR generated TCR beta libraries. TRBV1-TRBV30 forward and Cbeta reverse primers drove the first two approximately 11-cycle rounds. TCRdb processed the multiplex PCR reads anew with MiXCR; each CDR3 protein has one entry. The repertoire holds approximately 120,000 distinct CDR3 sequences, with 64% as singletons. DNA and RNA were both co-extracted from approximately 22-30 mg of bulk tissue that had not been sorted. Sequenced input: liver tumor tissue from sampling region 3. The subset is: tumor region T3, left-lateral pole. These receptors were collected from a woman aged 60-75 years with primary liver carcinoma and hepatitis B virus infection.

The CDR3 bases are TGTGCCAGCAGCAAAGGTACAGTTCCCACTGAAGCTTTCTTT. It codes for CASSKGTVPTEAFF. V is TRBV21-1 and J is TRBJ1-1. TRBV21-1 is shown as a pseudogene. The CDR3 loop spans 14 amino acids.

Points on this clonotype: One base away lies a much larger clone, so this may be a sequencing read error. The CDR3 carries no conserved terminal phenylalanine or tryptophan, so it likely arises from a read error. The chain couples TRBV10-2 to TRBJ2-7, with 9 nucleotides matching TRBD1. The CDR3 consists of 15 residues. Trimming at V came to 8 bases and at J to 3 bases, leaving 11 bases not matched to a gene. CDR1 is WSHSY, CDR2 SAAADI, per germline. The CDR3 loop is CASAKGGTGLYEQYY. In DNA, the CDR3 is TGCGCCAGCGCGAAGGGCGGGACAGGGCTCTACGAGCAGTACTAC.

The chain recombines TRBV7-2 with TRBJ2-7, with TRBD2 matching 8 bases. Per germline, CDR1 SGHTA and CDR2 FQGNSA. The CDR3 totals 18 residues. With V trimmed by 2 bases and J by 3 bases, 15 bases remained unmatched. CDR3 DNA sequence: TGTGCCAGCAGCTTACGGGTCCGGGCTAGCGGGTCAAACTACGAGCAGTACTTC. Translated, it gives CASSLRVRASGSNYEQYF. The whole variable domain, remainder taken from reference TRBV7-2 and TRBJ2-7, is GAGVSQSPSNKVTEKGKDVELRCDPISGHTALYWYRQSLGQGLEFLIYFQGNSAPDKSGLPSDRFSAERTGGSVSTLTIQRTQQEDSAVYLCASSLRVRASGSNYEQYFGPGTRLTVT.

This clonotype turned up a few times. The rearrangement joins TRBV19 to TRBJ1-2; D unresolved. The CDR3 runs to 12 residues. In germline, CDR1 is LNHDA, CDR2 SQIVND (reference sequence). V was pared by 7 bases and J by 4 bases, with 10 bases between. The DNA of the CDR3 is TGTGCCAGTACCCGATGGGGCTATGGCTACACCTTC. This translates into CASTRWGYGYTF.

This clonotype was seen repeatedly, ten times or more. The chain links TRBV5-5 to TRBJ2-1; 10 nucleotides agree with TRBD2. The germline V gene encodes CDR1 SGHKS and CDR2 YYEKEE (reference sequence). Trimming cost V 2 bases and J 10 bases; bases outside gene matches: 12. This CDR3 has 16 residues. CDR3 loop: CASSFRLRLAGAEQFF. In DNA form, the CDR3 reads TGTGCCAGCAGCTTTCGATTAAGACTAGCGGGTGCCGAGCAGTTCTTC.

This clonotype was recorded many times. This chain connects TRBV7-8 to TRBJ2-2, with 11 positions matching TRBD2. In germline, CDR1 is SGHVS, CDR2 FQNEAQ. CDR3 length equals 17 residues. With V trimmed by 5 bases and J by 3 bases, 8 bases remained unmatched. The CDR3 coding sequence is TGTGCCAGCAGCAAGCCCTTAGCGGGAGGGTACACCGGGGAGCTGTTTTTT. Residues: CASSKPLAGGYTGELFF. The full variable domain, in which reference TRBV7-8 and TRBJ2-2 provide the parts outside the CDR3, is GAGVSQSPRYKVAKRGQDVALRCDPISGHVSLFWYQQALGQGPEFLTYFQNEAQLDKSGLPSDRFFAERPEGSVSTLKIQRTQQEDSAVYLCASSKPLAGGYTGELFFGEGSRLTVL.

In the case of this clonotype: As the CDR3 is not closed by the conserved phenylalanine or tryptophan, this likely results from a read error. The V and J genes are TRBV11-2 and TRBJ2-1, with a possible D match to TRBD2 (6 bases). V shed 5 bases and J shed 1 base, with 15 bases lying between them. Germline loops: CDR1 SGHAT, CDR2 FQNNGV. The CDR3 spans 16 residues. The CDR3 here is CASSPLLARSYNEQFL. CDR3 sequence (DNA): TGTGCCAGCAGCCCTCTTCTAGCGCGATCCTACAATGAGCAGTTCCTC.

The CDR3 coding sequence is TGCAGTGCAAACAACCCGGGACAGGGTAGCCTGAACACTGAAGCTTTCTTT. It specifies CSANNPGQGSLNTEAFF. J is TRBJ1-1 and V is TRBV20-1, with TRBD1 matching over 9 bases. This CDR3 region has 17 residues. Germline V gene sequence: CDR1 DFQATT, CDR2 SNEGSKA (reference sequence). V lost 6 bases to trimming and J lost 0 bases; unmatched junction nucleotides: 14.

Note on this clonotype: The CDR3 ends on some other residue instead of the conserved phenylalanine or tryptophan, so this is likely a read error. The limits of the CDR3 on the DNA are not certain, so only TCRdb's listed CDR3 is given. This rearrangement joins TRBV11-3 to TRBJ2-3; TRBD1 is the table's D call and was not checked against the DNA. The germline V gene has CDR1 SGHNT and CDR2 YENEEA. The CDR3 extends over 18 residues, inclusive of both ends. CDR3 sequence: CASSQRSGTVTSTDTQYS.

Note on this clonotype: This may come from a read error, since a much larger clone is one base off. The chain combines TRBV29-1 with TRBJ2-3; no definite D call. Germline lookup yields CDR1 SQVTM and CDR2 ANQGSEA. The CDR3 consists of 13 residues. CDR3 DNA sequence: TGCAGCACGGAGTACGGAAGCACAGATGCGCAGTATTTT. As protein: CSTEYGSTDAQYF.

The chain combines TRBV7-3 with TRBJ1-2, with D maybe TRBD1 (5 bases). The V and J ends lost 1 base and 0 bases respectively, with 15 bases between them. The length of the CDR3 is 17 residues. Per the germline V gene, CDR1 is SGHTA and CDR2 is FQGTGA. The CDR3 DNA is TGTGCCAGCAGCTTAATTGGTGGGGCTGGGGCTAACTATGGCTACACCTTC. Translating it yields CASSLIGGAGANYGYTF. Based on the CDR3 plus reference TRBV7-3 and TRBJ1-2, the full variable domain is GAGVSQTPSNKVTEKGKYVELRCDPISGHTALYWYRQSLGQGPEFLIYFQGTGAADDSGLPNDRFFAVRPEGSVSTLKIQRTERGDSAVYLCASSLIGGAGANYGYTFGSGTRLTVV.

Of note for this clonotype: Just one base apart from a much larger clone, this may be a read error. The V call is TRBV12-3 or TRBV12-4, the J call TRBJ2-1, with 11 bases that match TRBD2. Trimming removed 6 bases from V and 7 bases from J; junction bases left unmatched: 8. The CDR3 sequence is 15 residues long. CDR3 nucleotides: TGTGCCAGCAGAGTAGCGGGAGGGGAGTGTAATGAGCAGTTCTTC. This encodes CASRVAGGECNEQFF.

This clonotype was counted many times. The V gene is TRBV5-4, the J gene TRBJ1-1, with 7 bases that match TRBD1. This CDR3 contains 13 residues. In germline, CDR1 is SGHNT, CDR2 YYREEE (reference sequence). Trimming took 4 bases from V and 7 from J; bases not matched to a gene: 7. The CDR3: CASSNLTGLEAFF. The CDR3 nucleotides are TGTGCCAGCAGCAATCTGACAGGGCTTGAAGCTTTCTTT.

Comments on this clonotype: This may come from a read error, since a much larger clone is one base off. The chain carries TRBV25-1 and TRBJ1-2; the D gene is possibly TRBD1 (6 bases). The germline gives CDR1 MGHDK, CDR2 SYGVNS. The CDR3 has 18 amino acids. The V gene lost 5 bases and the J gene lost 0 bases, with 22 bases spanning the gap. CDR3 residues: CASSRHGQRPPTNYGYTF. The DNA for the CDR3 is TGTGCCAGCAGTCGGCACGGACAGCGACCCCCAACTAACTATGGCTACACCTTC.

Many counts were recorded for this clonotype. The rearrangement joins TRBV12-3 or TRBV12-4 to TRBJ1-1; TRBD1 matches 9 bases. V shed 2 bases, J shed 4 bases, and the junction held 11 bases outside the gene matches. The length of the CDR3 is 17 residues. CDR3 region: CASSLIPGQGSGTEAFF. In nucleotides, the CDR3 is TGTGCCAGCAGTTTAATACCGGGACAGGGTAGCGGCACTGAAGCTTTCTTT.